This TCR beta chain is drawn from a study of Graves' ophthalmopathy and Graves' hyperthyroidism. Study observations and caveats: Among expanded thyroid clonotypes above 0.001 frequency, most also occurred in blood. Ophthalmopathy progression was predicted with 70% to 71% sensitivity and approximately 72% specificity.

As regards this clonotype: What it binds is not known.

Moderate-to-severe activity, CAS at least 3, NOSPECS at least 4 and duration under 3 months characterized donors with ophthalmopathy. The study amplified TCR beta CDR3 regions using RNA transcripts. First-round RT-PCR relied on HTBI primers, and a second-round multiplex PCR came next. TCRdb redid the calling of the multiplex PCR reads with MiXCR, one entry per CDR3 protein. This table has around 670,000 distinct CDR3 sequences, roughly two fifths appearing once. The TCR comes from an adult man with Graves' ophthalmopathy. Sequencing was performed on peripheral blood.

For the CDR3, the DNA is TGTGCCAGCAGTTTCTCGTCAGACATCCAAGAGACCCAGTACTTC. Translated: CASSFSSDIQETQYF. This chain joins TRBV12-3 or TRBV12-4 and TRBJ2-5, with unresolved D. CDR3 length: 15 residues. Trimming removed 3 bases at V and 1 base at J, with 12 bases between.